This TCR beta chain was identified during a study of T cells in Graves' hyperthyroidism and ophthalmopathy. At the level of the study: Peripheral blood was drawn at first diagnosis, prior to all treatment. Study-wide findings and caveats: Blood also held most thyroid clonotypes expanded beyond 0.001.

Hyperthyroidism was newly diagnosed in patients aged 18 to 65 (duration under 2 months). Clinicians diagnosed patients from clinical symptoms, serum thyroxine and TRAb, thyroid ultrasound and orbital computed tomography. CDR1 MNHNS and CDR2 SASEGT come from the germline V gene. CDR3 size: 12 residues. V was shortened by 7 bases and J by 5 bases, with 11 bases between the two germline ends. This clonotype was counted a few times. The antigen is unknown. Authors of the study amplified TCR beta CDR3 regions from RNA transcripts. The HTBI set primed first-round TCR CDR3 RT-PCR. TCRdb reprocessed the multiplex PCR reads with MiXCR, giving one entry per CDR3 protein. The table lists about 400,000 distinct CDR3 sequences, 15% to 18% of them singletons, with around 7.7% in the top ten.

The J gene is TRBJ2-5, the V gene TRBV6-1; D perhaps matches TRBD1 (6 bases). Sequencing was performed on blood. The clonotype comes from a woman aged 18-29 years with Graves' hyperthyroidism. The DNA of the CDR3 is TGTGCCAGCACTTCCCAGGGGGAGACCCAGTACTTC. It specifies CASTSQGETQYF.